The 16 T cell receptor beta chains below all came from one sample that was sequenced in a study of T cell responses to AZD1222 COVID-19 vaccine. The assay was immunoSEQ multiplex PCR, and TCRdb's table has in-frame clones only and misses some. The sample carries over 90,000 clones, 91% recorded once. Source: peripheral blood, taken on day 0 of AZD1222 vaccination. The receptor source for this set is an adult in good health.

For the CDR3, the DNA is TGTGCCAGCGAAAGGGACGGGGGCGAGCAGTACTTC. This encodes CASERDGGEQYF. The gene calls are TRBV2 and TRBJ2-7, with a tentative D call TRBD2 (6 bases). The germline gives CDR1 SNHLY, CDR2 FYNNEI. This CDR3 has 12 residues. Trimming removed 8 bases at V and 6 bases at J, with 14 bases between.

The chain uses TRBV19 and TRBJ1-1; D gene uncertain. Germline V CDR1 and CDR2: LNHDA, SQIVND (reference sequence). This CDR3 has 14 residues. V lost 10 bases and J 1 base, leaving 16 bases between the germline ends. The CDR3 bases are TGTGCCACCAGAGTACTAGCAGAGAACACTGAAGCTTTCTTT. It is translated as CATRVLAENTEAFF.

This clone was recorded once. The genes are TRBV5-6 and TRBJ2-3; D remains unclear. With 1 base removed from V and 0 bases from J, the gap between germline ends came to 3 bases. The CDR3 totals 13 residues. CDR1 is SGHDT, CDR2 YYEEEE, per germline. The CDR3 reads CASSLRSTDTQYF. The CDR3 DNA follows: TGTGCCAGCAGCTTGCGTAGCACAGATACGCAGTATTTT.

Only one count was recorded for this clone. V usage is TRBV28 and J usage is TRBJ1-2, with D possibly TRBD1 on 5 matching bases. Trimming pared 5 bases from V and 7 bases from J, leaving 17 bases between. CDR3 length equals 14 residues. From germline, CDR1 is MDHEN and CDR2 SYDVKM. The CDR3 sequence: CASSPGTPMRGYTF. For the CDR3, the DNA is TGTGCCAGCAGTCCAGGGACGCCCATGCGTGGCTACACCTTC.

On this clone: The same CDR3 is also encoded by other DNA sequences in this sample. This rearrangement joins TRBV6-2 or TRBV6-3 to TRBJ2-1, with D hard to call. Looked up from germline, CDR1 is MNHEY and CDR2 is SVGEGT. The CDR3 covers 11 residues. V was pared by 5 bases and J by 7 bases, with 6 bases between. The CDR3 spells CASSPLNEQFF. The CDR3 coding sequence is TGTGCCAGCAGTCCCCTAAATGAGCAGTTCTTC.

This clone was seen once. This chain uses TRBV19 with TRBJ1-1; 12 bases line up with TRBD1. The ends lost 5 bases at V and 1 base at J; junction bases unmatched: 5. The CDR3 is 16 residues long. Per the germline V gene, CDR1 is LNHDA and CDR2 is SQIVND (reference sequence). CDR3 loop: CASSGGGQGANTEAFF. CDR3 DNA sequence: TGTGCCAGTAGTGGCGGGGGACAGGGGGCGAACACTGAAGCTTTCTTT.

Points on this clone: The same CDR3 also results from other DNA sequences found in this sample. The chain carries TRBV11-2 and TRBJ1-2; tentative D call: TRBD1 (6 bases). Germline V lookup: CDR1 SGHAT, CDR2 FQNNGV. This CDR3 comprises 13 residues. The germline V and J ends were trimmed by 6 bases and 1 base, with 9 bases remaining between them. Here the CDR3 DNA reads TGTGCCAGCAGTCTACAGGGTAACTATGGCTACACCTTC. Translated: CASSLQGNYGYTF.

This rearrangement joins TRBV28 to TRBJ1-5; D might be TRBD1 (5 bases). The CDR3 loop spans 17 amino acids. Germline values: CDR1 MDHEN, CDR2 SYDVKM. The V end lost 5 bases, the J end lost 4 bases, and 21 bases lay between the germline ends. CDR3 amino acids: CASSPAHATAANQPQHF. The CDR3 DNA reads as TGTGCCAGCAGTCCCGCCCACGCGACAGCCGCAAATCAGCCCCAGCATTTT.

This chain connects TRBV19 to TRBJ2-1; no clear D gene. V lost 4 bases and J lost 5, with 21 bases in between. This CDR3 has 17 amino acids. Germline assignment: CDR1 LNHDA and CDR2 SQIVND (reference sequence). This CDR3 is CASSSPTMKVKNNEQFF. DNA of the CDR3: TGTGCCAGTAGTAGCCCCACAATGAAGGTGAAGAACAATGAGCAGTTCTTC.

The CDR3 loop reads CASSIRGSAGNTIYF. The CDR3 coding sequence is TGTGCCAGCAGTATCAGGGGGTCGGCTGGAAACACCATATATTTT. The rearrangement joins TRBV27 to TRBJ1-3, with TRBD1 matching 7 bases. The CDR3 has 15 residues. Germline values: CDR1 MNHEY, CDR2 SMNVEV (reference sequence). V was clipped by 5 bases and J by 2 bases; unmatched bases: 6.

The CDR3 region is CASSRKGPRPYEQYF. The CDR3 DNA sequence: TGTGCCAGCAGCCGCAAGGGACCGCGGCCTTACGAGCAGTACTTC. The V call is TRBV3-1 (or the pseudogene TRBV3-2), the J call TRBJ2-7; D may match TRBD1 or TRBD2 (5 bases each). V was trimmed by 4 bases and J by 4 bases, leaving 17 bases between them. This CDR3 is 15 amino acids long. Looked up from germline, CDR1 is LGHDT and CDR2 is YNNKEL (reference sequence).

The chain has TRBV2 and TRBJ1-4, with a weak D call TRBD1 (6 bases). CDR3 size: 13 residues. Germline V gene sequence: CDR1 SNHLY, CDR2 FYNNEI. Trimming pared 7 bases from V and 6 bases from J, leaving 12 bases between. The CDR3 is CASIGQGYEKLFF. CDR3 nucleotide sequence: TGTGCCAGCATCGGGCAGGGGTATGAAAAACTGTTTTTT.

The chain carries TRBV19 and TRBJ2-2, with a weak D call TRBD1 (6 bases). Between the trimmed V and J ends, which lost 3 bases and 5 bases, there was a span of 19 bases. CDR3 length equals 17 residues. From germline, CDR1 is LNHDA and CDR2 SQIVND (reference sequence). The CDR3 DNA reads as TGTGCCAGTAGTATGGTGCTCCGGGGTAGGGGGACCGGGGAGCTGTTTTTT. It encodes CASSMVLRGRGTGELFF.

The chain has TRBV6-5 and TRBJ1-5; no reliable D call. The germline gives CDR1 MNHEY, CDR2 SVGAGI. V was cut by 11 bases and J by 7 bases, with 9 bases left in between. This CDR3 spans 10 amino acids. CDR3 in amino acids: CAAHGQPQHF. CDR3 sequence (DNA): TGTGCCGCCCACGGGCAGCCCCAGCATTTT.

The chain employs TRBV27 and TRBJ1-2; D may be TRBD1 (5 bases). The CDR3 runs 18 residues. Germline lookup yields CDR1 MNHEY and CDR2 SMNVEV (reference sequence). The ends were cut back, 6 bases at V and 4 bases at J, with 27 bases in the middle. CDR3 in DNA: TGTGCCAGCAGCCTTCGGGGACTCCGGGCAAAAGGGTCCTATGGCTACACCTTC. It encodes CASSLRGLRAKGSYGYTF.

A single count supports this clone. V gene TRBV18 combines with J gene TRBJ1-4; 8 nucleotides line up with TRBD1. CDR1 is KGHSH, CDR2 LQKENI, per germline. J was trimmed by 7 bases and V by 3 bases; bases with no gene match: 7. The CDR3 is 15 amino acids. The CDR3, as DNA: TGTGCCAGCTCACCCGGGACAGGCGGGGGTGAAAAACTGTTTTTT. Translation: CASSPGTGGGEKLFF.